The T cell receptor (beta chain) under discussion was sequenced for a study of cytomegalovirus exposure and HLA in healthy donors. Looking at the study overall: Previous work identified 90 million to 130 million unique TCR beta sequences from about 179 million T cells.

PCR used 60 Vbeta primers and 13 Jbeta primers. Using immunoSEQ multiplex PCR, the repertoire was profiled, and TCRdb retains in-frame clones only, with some absent. The repertoire holds 140,000 to 150,000 clones, with around 78% as singletons. V was clipped by 8 bases and J by 1 base, with 7 bases between them. CDR1 and CDR2 (germline): MNHNY, SVGAGI (reference sequence). This CDR3 is 12 amino acids long. J is TRBJ2-3 and V is TRBV6-6; TRBD2 might be the D (6 bases). The clonotype was recovered from a woman between 18 and 29 years old in good health and CMV-seropositive. The sample taken for sequencing was PBMCs. The CDR3 here is CASSGGTDTQYF. The CDR3, as DNA: TGTGCCAGCTCGGGGGGCACAGATACGCAGTATTTT.